This TCR beta chain originates from a study of T cell responses to AZD1222 COVID-19 vaccine. There are a few counts of this clone. V dropped 6 bases and J dropped 5 bases, with 10 bases sitting between them. Germline V gene sequence: CDR1 MNHEY, CDR2 SMNVEV (reference sequence). This CDR3 region has 12 residues. Libraries were prepared by immunoSEQ multiplex PCR; TCRdb keeps only in-frame clonotypes and omits some of them. The sample shows 100,000 or so clones, 75% to 95% of them seen only once. This sequence was found in an adult in good health. The chain uses TRBV27 and TRBJ2-5; D not certain. Source: peripheral blood, taken on day 0 of AZD1222 vaccination. CDR3 in amino acids: CASSPFGETQYF. CDR3 bases: TGTGCCAGCAGCCCATTCGGGGAGACCCAGTACTTC.